The 30 T cell receptor beta chains below were found in one sample sequenced in a study of naive and memory T cell subsets. No cognate antigen is known for these TCRs. Whole-study results and caveats: A few larger clonotypes appeared in naive repertoires, especially CD8, possibly memory cells re-expressing CD45RA.

An equimolar mix of two oligonucleotides served as the beta constant-region primer for TRBC1 and TRBC2. Nested alpha and beta constant-region primers with the SP2 primer drove four PCR rounds on ligated cDNA. MiXCR was run by TCRdb on the UMI-ligation and nested PCR reads, yielding one entry per CDR3 protein. Here the sample spans roughly 83,000 distinct CDR3 sequences, around 10% being singletons. Sequencing was carried out using naive CD4+ T cells from blood. These TCRs come from a human donor in good health.

This clonotype showed up just a few times. The V call is TRBV7-6, the J call TRBJ2-1, with TRBD2 matching 7 bases. CDR1 is SGHVS, CDR2 FNYEAQ, per germline. V dropped 6 bases and J dropped 10; count of bases not matched to a gene: 24. The CDR3 totals 18 residues. For the CDR3, the DNA is TGTGCCAGCAGTTTAAAACGCCAAGCCGCAAAAGCGGGGCTGGAGCAGTTCTTC. This codes for CASSLKRQAAKAGLEQFF.

The V gene is TRBV6-6, the J gene TRBJ2-7; 7 nucleotides align to TRBD2. The CDR3 consists of 13 residues. In germline, CDR1 is MNHNY, CDR2 SVGAGI (reference sequence). With V trimmed by 3 bases and J by 6 bases, 5 bases remained unmatched. The CDR3 here is CASSYGGSGEQYF. CDR3 nucleotides: TGTGCCAGCAGTTATGGCGGGAGTGGCGAGCAGTACTTC.

V and J are TRBV10-3 and TRBJ2-1; 7 bases agree with TRBD2. Germline-derived CDR1 and CDR2 are ENHRY and SYGVKD. The trim removed 4 bases at V and 1 base at J, leaving 7 bases unmatched. This CDR3 is 16 amino acids long. CDR3 in DNA: TGTGCCATCAGTGTGAACTCAGCGGGATCCTACAATGAGCAGTTCTTC. Residues: CAISVNSAGSYNEQFF.

This clonotype was detected many times. The chain recombines TRBV6-6 with TRBJ2-7; the match to TRBD2 covers 12 bases. Germline CDR1 and CDR2: MNHNY and SVGAGI (reference sequence). V lost 4 bases and J lost 2; bases outside the gene matches: 0. CDR3 length: 14 residues. CDR3 nucleotides: TGTGCCAGCAGTTCTAGCGGGAGGGCCTACGAGCAGTACTTC. Translated, it gives CASSSSGRAYEQYF.

This clonotype was seen a handful of times. The chain uses TRBV7-9 and TRBJ2-2, with 12 bases that match TRBD2. J was trimmed by 4 bases and V by 4 bases; bases with no gene match: 7. Germline lookup yields CDR1 SEHNR and CDR2 FQNEAQ (reference sequence). The CDR3 is made up of 17 amino acids. CDR3 amino acids: CASSYVPGLAGTGELFF. Written as DNA, the CDR3 is TGTGCCAGCAGCTATGTTCCGGGACTAGCGGGCACCGGGGAGCTGTTTTTT.

J is TRBJ1-4 and V is TRBV27; unclear D gene. The CDR3 covers 13 residues. Trimming removed 2 bases from V and 5 bases from J, with 6 bases in between. Germline-derived CDR1 and CDR2 are MNHEY and SMNVEV (reference sequence). CDR3 sequence: CASSLGRNEKLFF. As DNA, the CDR3 is TGTGCCAGCAGTTTAGGCAGGAATGAAAAACTGTTTTTT. Using reference TRBV27 and TRBJ1-4 for the parts outside the CDR3, the full variable domain is EAQVTQNPRYLITVTGKKLTVTCSQNMNHEYMSWYRQDPGLGLRQIYYSMNVEVTDKGDVPEGYKVSRKEKRNFPLILESPSPNQTSLYFCASSLGRNEKLFFGSGTQLSVL.

The chain uses TRBV7-9 and TRBJ2-2, with D hard to call. Trimming shortened V by 5 bases and J by 3 bases, and 10 bases separated the two germline ends. The CDR3 covers 14 residues. Germline V gives CDR1 SEHNR, CDR2 FQNEAQ (reference sequence). CDR3 protein: CASSRPTDTGELFF. CDR3 coding DNA: TGTGCCAGCAGCCGCCCTACAGACACCGGGGAGCTGTTTTTT. Full variable domain (remainder filled in from reference TRBV7-9 and TRBJ2-2): DTGVSQNPRHKITKRGQNVTFRCDPISEHNRLYWYRQTLGQGPEFLTYFQNEAQLEKSRLLSDRFSAERPKGSFSTLEIQRTEQGDSAMYLCASSRPTDTGELFFGEGSRLTVL.

This clonotype was found many times. The rearrangement uses TRBV6-1 and TRBJ2-3, with D perhaps assigned TRBD1 or TRBD2 (5 bases each). The CDR3 is 17 amino acids. Trimming took off 3 bases at V and 2 bases at J, with 18 bases between the two ends. Germline V gives CDR1 MNHNS, CDR2 SASEGT. CDR3 in DNA: TGTGCCAGCAGTGACCTCCCACGGGGCGGTCCCACAGATACGCAGTATTTT. Encoded protein: CASSDLPRGGPTDTQYF.

V is TRBV7-6 and J is TRBJ2-3; D is perhaps TRBD1 or TRBD2 (6 bases each). Trimming pared 6 bases from V and 0 bases from J, leaving 13 bases between. The CDR3 spans 15 residues. The germline gives CDR1 SGHVS, CDR2 FNYEAQ. This CDR3 reads CASSLQGLSTDTQYF. In nucleotides, the CDR3 is TGTGCCAGCAGTCTACAGGGACTCAGCACAGATACGCAGTATTTT.

This clonotype has only a few counts. The chain combines TRBV7-2 with TRBJ1-6, with no clear D. Germline CDR1 SGHTA, CDR2 FQGNSA. V shed 4 bases and J shed 10 bases, with 20 bases lying between them. This CDR3 is built from 16 residues. CDR3 sequence: CASSSYSTRVRSPLHF. CDR3 DNA: TGTGCCAGCAGCTCCTACAGCACCCGAGTCCGGTCACCCCTCCACTTT.

This clonotype was recorded many times. V is TRBV4-2 and J is TRBJ2-7, with 9 nucleotides matching TRBD1. The CDR3 length is 14 residues. Germline CDR1 LGHNA, CDR2 YNFKEQ. V gave up 4 bases and J gave up 5 bases; unmatched junction bases: 6. Here the CDR3 reads CASSRRTGANEQYF. Here the CDR3 DNA reads TGTGCCAGCAGCCGACGGACAGGGGCCAACGAGCAGTACTTC.

The chain has TRBV2 and TRBJ2-3; D not resolved. Trimming took off 4 bases at V and 12 bases at J, with 2 bases between the two ends. Germline-derived CDR1 and CDR2 are SNHLY and FYNNEI. The CDR3 covers 8 residues. The CDR3, as DNA: TGTGCCAGCAGTGGTCAGTATTTT. Translating gives CASSGQYF.

The rearrangement uses TRBV30 and TRBJ1-2, with 8 positions matching TRBD1. From germline, CDR1 is GTSNPN and CDR2 SVGIG (reference sequence). V shed 0 bases and J 2 bases; nucleotides not matched to a gene: 2. The CDR3 is 14 amino acids. DNA of the CDR3: TGTGCCTGGAGTGTTACAGGGGGGAACTATGGCTACACCTTC. This sequence encodes CAWSVTGGNYGYTF.

In DNA form, the CDR3 reads TGTGCCAGCAGGTCCGGGAGCGAGAGTGAAAAACTGTTTTTT. Translating it yields CASRSGSESEKLFF. This rearrangement joins TRBV12-3 or TRBV12-4 to TRBJ1-4; D remains ambiguous. Trimming took off 6 bases at V and 7 bases at J, with 15 bases between the two ends. The length of the CDR3 is 14 residues.

The CDR3 DNA is TGTGCCAGCTCACCACAGGCAAGGAACACTGAAGCTTTCTTT. Protein product: CASSPQARNTEAFF. The V call is TRBV18, the J call TRBJ1-1, with unresolved D. The V gene lost 1 base and the J gene lost 1 base, with 7 bases spanning the gap. Per germline, CDR1 KGHSH and CDR2 LQKENI. The CDR3 has 14 residues.

A remark on this clonotype: A single base separates this from a much larger clone, so it may be a read error. The rearrangement links TRBV24-1 to TRBJ2-3; D is possibly TRBD1 or TRBD2 (5 bases each). With 9 bases removed from V and 0 bases from J, the gap between germline ends came to 12 bases. Germline CDR1 is KGHDR and CDR2 is SFDVKD. This CDR3 contains 14 residues. Here the CDR3 DNA reads TGTGCCACCGAGACGGGGCTTAGCACAGATACGCAGTATTTT. It specifies CATETGLSTDTQYF.

The chain employs TRBV13 and TRBJ1-6; 9 bases agree with TRBD1. The CDR3 has 16 residues. Germline CDR1 and CDR2: PRHDT and FYEKMQ (reference sequence). The ends lost 5 bases at V and 6 bases at J; junction bases unmatched: 8. CDR3 sequence (DNA): TGTGCCAGCAGCCGAGCTCCGGGACAGGGTAATTCACCCCTCCACTTT. Amino acid sequence: CASSRAPGQGNSPLHF.

There are many counts of this clonotype. The chain uses TRBV29-1 and TRBJ2-1, with D perhaps being TRBD1 or TRBD2 (5 bases each). The ends were cut back, 6 bases at V and 2 bases at J, with 14 bases in the middle. Looked up from germline, CDR1 is SQVTM and CDR2 is ANQGSEA. The CDR3 totals 14 residues. The CDR3 sequence is CSVDRDRPYNEQFF. The CDR3 DNA follows: TGCAGCGTAGACCGGGACCGACCCTACAATGAGCAGTTCTTC.

This clonotype was observed at least ten times. The J gene is TRBJ2-4, the V gene TRBV7-9, with 8 nucleotides matching TRBD2. The CDR3 runs to 16 residues. From germline, CDR1 is SEHNR and CDR2 FQNEAQ (reference sequence). The V segment lost 7 bases and the J segment 5 bases; nucleotides outside the gene matches: 13. As DNA, the CDR3 is TGTGCCAGCACCGGAGTGCGGCTAGCGGGTGAAAACATTCAGTACTTC. Its translation: CASTGVRLAGENIQYF.

The V and J genes are TRBV20-1 and TRBJ1-1; 12 bases are shared with TRBD1. The CDR3 runs to 15 residues. CDR1 is DFQATT, CDR2 SNEGSKA, per germline (reference sequence). Trimming took 6 bases from V and 4 from J; bases not matched to a gene: 9. The CDR3 region has the DNA TGCAGTGCCGTCCCGGGACAGGGGGCGGTCACTGAAGCTTTCTTT. Protein sequence: CSAVPGQGAVTEAFF.

V gene TRBV29-1 combines with J gene TRBJ2-1; TRBD2 matches 11 bases. The CDR3 consists of 14 residues. Germline V gene sequence: CDR1 SQVTM, CDR2 ANQGSEA. Trimming at V came to 5 bases and at J to 6 bases, leaving 6 bases not matched to a gene. DNA for the CDR3: TGCAGCGTTTTAGGACTAGCGGGTGGCAATGAGCAGTTCTTC. This sequence encodes CSVLGLAGGNEQFF.

In this sample, this clonotype turned up many times. The gene calls are TRBV20-1 and TRBJ2-5; 11 bases are a match to TRBD2. V was pared by 2 bases and J by 1 base, with 3 bases of the junction left unmatched. This CDR3 region has 15 residues. The germline V gene encodes CDR1 DFQATT and CDR2 SNEGSKA (reference sequence). The CDR3 DNA sequence: TGCAGTGCTAGATCTAGCGGGAGGCCCCAAGAGACCCAGTACTTC. This translates into CSARSSGRPQETQYF.

This clonotype has at least ten counts. V and J are TRBV12-3 or TRBV12-4 and TRBJ1-5, with D tentatively TRBD1 (5 bases). Trimming shortened V by 2 bases and J by 4 bases, and 9 bases separated the two germline ends. CDR3 length: 14 amino acids. CDR3 loop: CASSLRQGNQPQHF. The CDR3 DNA reads TGTGCCAGCAGTTTAAGGCAGGGTAATCAGCCCCAGCATTTT.

In this sample, this clonotype turned up many times. V is TRBV6-1 and J is TRBJ2-2; D gene uncertain. The ends were cut back, 4 bases at V and 0 bases at J, with 12 bases in the middle. This CDR3 has 16 residues. Germline CDR1 and CDR2: MNHNS and SASEGT. The CDR3 loop is CASSGRLFSNTGELFF. The CDR3 nucleotides are TGTGCCAGCAGTGGGAGACTGTTTTCGAACACCGGGGAGCTGTTTTTT.

Many counts were recorded for this clonotype. The V gene is TRBV29-1, the J gene TRBJ2-7; no clear D. This CDR3 has 14 residues. The germline V and J ends were trimmed by 4 bases and 0 bases, with 13 bases remaining between them. The germline CDR1 and CDR2 sequences are SQVTM and ANQGSEA. CDR3 DNA: TGCAGCGTTGCGGTACCGACGGCCTCCTACGAGCAGTACTTC. Encoded protein: CSVAVPTASYEQYF.

The chain employs TRBV16 and TRBJ2-7; TRBD1 or TRBD2 may be the D gene (6 bases each). The CDR3 sequence is 14 residues long. Germline CDR1 KGHSY, CDR2 FQNENV. V was clipped by 7 bases and J by 2 bases, with 15 bases between them. DNA for the CDR3: TGTGCCAGCACTCCGCACGGGGGCACCTACGAGCAGTACTTC. It is translated as CASTPHGGTYEQYF.

This clonotype has only a few counts. The chain uses TRBV6-6 and TRBJ2-1; no definite D call. The CDR3 has 12 residues. Trimming left V 6 bases short and J 3 bases short, with 6 bases between. Germline V gene lookup returns CDR1 MNHNY and CDR2 SVGAGI (reference sequence). CDR3 amino acids: CASRSNYNEQFF. The CDR3 nucleotides are TGTGCCAGCAGGTCCAACTACAATGAGCAGTTCTTC.

The chain couples TRBV7-9 to TRBJ2-1; D gene unclear. The CDR3 length is 12 residues. The V end was cut by 4 bases, the J end by 6 bases, with 7 bases between. Germline assignment: CDR1 SEHNR and CDR2 FQNEAQ (reference sequence). The CDR3 DNA follows: TGTGCCAGCAGCTCGGATCGCAATGAGCAGTTCTTC. As protein: CASSSDRNEQFF.

This clonotype came up a few times. The chain has TRBV24-1 and TRBJ1-1, with a possible D match to TRBD1 (6 bases). The CDR3 sequence is 15 residues long. Germline V gene lookup returns CDR1 KGHDR and CDR2 SFDVKD. The V end lost 4 bases, the J end lost 3 bases, and 14 bases lay between the germline ends. The CDR3 DNA follows: TGTGCCACCAGTGACCCCGGGACACCTCACACTGAAGCTTTCTTT. This codes for CATSDPGTPHTEAFF.

This clonotype was found a few times. The rearrangement joins TRBV24-1 to TRBJ2-7, with D possibly being TRBD1 (5 bases). Trimming shortened V by 4 bases and J by 1 base, and 16 bases separated the two germline ends. The CDR3 has 16 amino acids. CDR1 and CDR2 from the germline V gene are KGHDR and SFDVKD. The CDR3 coding sequence is TGTGCCACCAGTGACCGGGCCGAAAGGGGATCCTACGAGCAGTACTTC. This sequence encodes CATSDRAERGSYEQYF.